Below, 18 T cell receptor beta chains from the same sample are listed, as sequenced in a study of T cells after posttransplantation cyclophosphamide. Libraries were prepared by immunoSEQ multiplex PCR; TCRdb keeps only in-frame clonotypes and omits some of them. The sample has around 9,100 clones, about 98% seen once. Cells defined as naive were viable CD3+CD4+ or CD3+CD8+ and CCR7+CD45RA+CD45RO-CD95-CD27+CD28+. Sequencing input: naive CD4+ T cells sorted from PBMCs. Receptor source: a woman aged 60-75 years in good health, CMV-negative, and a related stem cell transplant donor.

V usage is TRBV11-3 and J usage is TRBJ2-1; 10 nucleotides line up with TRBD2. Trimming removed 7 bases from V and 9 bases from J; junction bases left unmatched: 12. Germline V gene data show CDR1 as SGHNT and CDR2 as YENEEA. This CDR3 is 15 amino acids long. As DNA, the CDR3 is TGTGCCAGCAACGGACCCGGGACTAGCGACGGTGAGCAGTTCTTC. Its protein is CASNGPGTSDGEQFF.

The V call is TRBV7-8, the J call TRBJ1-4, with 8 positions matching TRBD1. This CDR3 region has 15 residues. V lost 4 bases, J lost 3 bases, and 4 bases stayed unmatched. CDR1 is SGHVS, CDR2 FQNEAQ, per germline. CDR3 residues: CASSSDRGSNEKLFF. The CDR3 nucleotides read TGTGCCAGCAGCTCTGACAGGGGATCTAATGAAAAACTGTTTTTT.

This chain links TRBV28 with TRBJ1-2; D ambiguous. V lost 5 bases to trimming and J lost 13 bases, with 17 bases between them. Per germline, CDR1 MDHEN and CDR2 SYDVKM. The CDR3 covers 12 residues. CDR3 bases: TGTGCCAGCAGTCCAACACCACAGTTCTGCACCTTC. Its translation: CASSPTPQFCTF.

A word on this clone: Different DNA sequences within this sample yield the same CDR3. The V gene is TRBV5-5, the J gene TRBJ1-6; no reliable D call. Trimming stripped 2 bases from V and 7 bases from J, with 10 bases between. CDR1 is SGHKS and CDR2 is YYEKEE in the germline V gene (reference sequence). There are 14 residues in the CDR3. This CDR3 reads CASSFGAANSPLHF. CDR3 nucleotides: TGTGCCAGCAGCTTCGGAGCCGCAAATTCACCCCTCCACTTT.

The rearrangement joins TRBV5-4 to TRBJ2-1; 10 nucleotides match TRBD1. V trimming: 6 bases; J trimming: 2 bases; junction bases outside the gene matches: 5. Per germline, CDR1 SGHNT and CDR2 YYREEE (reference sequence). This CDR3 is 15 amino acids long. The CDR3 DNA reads TGTGCCAGCATCATTGACAGGGGGCCCTACAATGAGCAGTTCTTC. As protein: CASIIDRGPYNEQFF.

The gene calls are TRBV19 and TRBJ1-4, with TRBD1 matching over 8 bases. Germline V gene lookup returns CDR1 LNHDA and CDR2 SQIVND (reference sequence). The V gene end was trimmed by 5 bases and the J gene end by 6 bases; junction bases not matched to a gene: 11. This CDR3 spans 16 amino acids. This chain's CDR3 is CASSAFRQGFYEKLFF. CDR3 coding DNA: TGTGCCAGTAGTGCATTCCGACAGGGGTTTTATGAAAAACTGTTTTTT.

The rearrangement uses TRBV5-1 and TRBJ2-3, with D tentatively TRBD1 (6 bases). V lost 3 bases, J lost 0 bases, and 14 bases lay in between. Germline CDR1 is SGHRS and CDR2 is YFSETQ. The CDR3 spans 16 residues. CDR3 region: CASSSERGISTDTQYF. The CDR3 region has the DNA TGCGCCAGCAGCTCGGAAAGGGGGATTAGCACAGATACGCAGTATTTT.

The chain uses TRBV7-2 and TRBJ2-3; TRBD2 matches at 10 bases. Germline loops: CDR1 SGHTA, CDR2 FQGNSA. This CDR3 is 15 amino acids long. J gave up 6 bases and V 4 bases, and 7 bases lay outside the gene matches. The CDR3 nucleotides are TGTGCCAGCAGCTCATCAGCGGGGGGGACGGATACGCAGTATTTT. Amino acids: CASSSSAGGTDTQYF. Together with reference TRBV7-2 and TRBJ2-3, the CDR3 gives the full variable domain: GAGVSQSPSNKVTEKGKDVELRCDPISGHTALYWYRQSLGQGLEFLIYFQGNSAPDKSGLPSDRFSAERTGGSVSTLTIQRTQQEDSAVYLCASSSSAGGTDTQYFGPGTRLTVL.

DNA for the CDR3: TGTGCCAGCAGCACCGTGGCAGGTCCCTATAGCAATCAGCCCCAGCATTTT. It translates to CASSTVAGPYSNQPQHF. The chain is built from TRBV7-8 and TRBJ1-5; D unclear. This CDR3 spans 17 amino acids. V lost 5 bases, J lost 0 bases, and 17 bases lay in between. CDR1 is SGHVS and CDR2 is FQNEAQ in the germline V gene.

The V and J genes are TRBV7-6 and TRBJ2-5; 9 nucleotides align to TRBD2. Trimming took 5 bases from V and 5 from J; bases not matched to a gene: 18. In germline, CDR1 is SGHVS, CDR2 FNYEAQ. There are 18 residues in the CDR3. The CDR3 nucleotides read TGTGCCAGCAGCCCCAGGAGGTTCGCTAGCGGGATCGGGGAGACCCAGTACTTC. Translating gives CASSPRRFASGIGETQYF.

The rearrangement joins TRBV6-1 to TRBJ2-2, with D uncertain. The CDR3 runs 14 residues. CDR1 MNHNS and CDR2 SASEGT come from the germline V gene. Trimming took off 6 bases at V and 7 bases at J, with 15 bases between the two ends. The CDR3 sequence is CASSRIGVVGELFF. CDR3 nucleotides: TGTGCCAGCAGCCGGATCGGAGTAGTCGGGGAGCTGTTTTTT.

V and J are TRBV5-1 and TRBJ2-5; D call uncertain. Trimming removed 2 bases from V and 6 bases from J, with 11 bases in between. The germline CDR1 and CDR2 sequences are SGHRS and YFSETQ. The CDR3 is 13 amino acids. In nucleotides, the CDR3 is TGCGCCAGCAGCTTCTCAACCTATCAGACCCAGTACTTC. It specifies CASSFSTYQTQYF.

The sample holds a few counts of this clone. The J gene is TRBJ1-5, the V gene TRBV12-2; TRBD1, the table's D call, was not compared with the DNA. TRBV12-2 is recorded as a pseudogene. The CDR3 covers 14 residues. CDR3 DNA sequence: TGTGCAAGTCACCCCAGGGGAAGCAATCAGCCCCAGCATTTT. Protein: CASHPRGSNQPQHF.

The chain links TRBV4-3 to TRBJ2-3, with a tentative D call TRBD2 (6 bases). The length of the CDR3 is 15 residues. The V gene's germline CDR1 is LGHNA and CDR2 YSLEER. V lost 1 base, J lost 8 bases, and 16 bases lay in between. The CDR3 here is CASSQGRASGGTQYF. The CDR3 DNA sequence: TGCGCCAGCAGCCAAGGGAGGGCTTCTGGGGGTACGCAGTATTTT.

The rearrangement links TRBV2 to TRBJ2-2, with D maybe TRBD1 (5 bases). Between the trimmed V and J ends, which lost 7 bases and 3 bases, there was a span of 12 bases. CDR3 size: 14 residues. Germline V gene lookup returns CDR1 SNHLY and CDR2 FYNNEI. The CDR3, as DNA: TGTGCCAGCACTAGACAGCTGTACACCGGGGAGCTGTTTTTT. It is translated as CASTRQLYTGELFF.

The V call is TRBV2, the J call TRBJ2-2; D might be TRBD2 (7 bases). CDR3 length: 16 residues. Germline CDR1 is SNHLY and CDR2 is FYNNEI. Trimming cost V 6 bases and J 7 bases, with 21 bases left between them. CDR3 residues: CASRKGGRGADGELFF. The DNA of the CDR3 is TGTGCCAGCAGGAAGGGAGGCCGGGGGGCCGACGGGGAGCTGTTTTTT.

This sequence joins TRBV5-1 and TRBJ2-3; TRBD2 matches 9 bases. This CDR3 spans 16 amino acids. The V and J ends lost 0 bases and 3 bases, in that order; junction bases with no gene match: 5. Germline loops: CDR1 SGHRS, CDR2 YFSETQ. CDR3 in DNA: TGCGCCAGCAGCTTGGCCGGAGCGGGAGGTACAGATACGCAGTATTTT. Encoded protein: CASSLAGAGGTDTQYF.

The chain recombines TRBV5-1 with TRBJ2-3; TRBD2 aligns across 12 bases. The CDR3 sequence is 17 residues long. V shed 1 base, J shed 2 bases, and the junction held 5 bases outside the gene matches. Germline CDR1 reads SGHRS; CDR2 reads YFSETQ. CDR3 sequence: CASSLSASGGVTDTQYF. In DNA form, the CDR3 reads TGCGCCAGCAGCTTGTCCGCTAGCGGGGGGGTCACAGATACGCAGTATTTT.